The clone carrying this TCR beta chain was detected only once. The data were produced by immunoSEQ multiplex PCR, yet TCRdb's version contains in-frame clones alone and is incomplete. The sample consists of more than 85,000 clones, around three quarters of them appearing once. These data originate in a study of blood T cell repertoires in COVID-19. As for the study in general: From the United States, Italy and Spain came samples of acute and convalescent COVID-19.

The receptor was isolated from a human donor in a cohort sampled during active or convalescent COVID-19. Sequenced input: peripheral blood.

The CDR3 sequence: CASSQEWALGTAWGYTF. CDR3 nucleotide sequence: TGCGCCAGCAGCCAAGAGTGGGCTTTAGGGACAGCGTGGGGCTACACCTTC. The chain employs TRBV4-3 and TRBJ1-2, with TRBD1 matching over 7 bases. Germline V gives CDR1 LGHNA, CDR2 YSLEER. After removal of 0 bases from V and 8 bases from J, the junction contained 15 bases not matched to a gene. The CDR3 totals 17 residues.